This TCR beta chain was found in a study of radiation and T cells in renal cell carcinoma. Study information: Nephrectomy followed 15 Gy stereotactic body radiation by 4 weeks. Findings and caveats of the study: From baseline, blood top tumor clonotypes peaked at 2 weeks post-radiation. Without pretreatment biopsies, baseline tumor clonotype presence was undetermined.

In germline, CDR1 is SGHRS, CDR2 YFSETQ. V lost 0 bases to trimming and J lost 3 bases; unmatched junction nucleotides: 2. CDR3 length equals 15 residues. Note on this clone: Its specificity is unknown.

Method: immunoSEQ multiplex PCR; TCRdb's copy keeps in-frame clones and lacks some. Of some 120,000 clones in the sample, approximately 80% were seen once. The time point is: blood 2 weeks post-SBRT. Regarding treatment: 15 Gy SBRT to primary tumor, nephrectomy 4 weeks later. The patient's renal cell carcinoma had clear cell pathology. The TCR was taken from a woman in her fifties or sixties with renal cell carcinoma. The chain recombines TRBV5-1 with TRBJ2-5; 10 nucleotides line up with TRBD1. The sample here was blood, taken from a patient whose treatment included radiotherapy and nephrectomy. The CDR3 here is CASSLDGTGEETQYF. For the CDR3, the DNA is TGCGCCAGCAGCTTGGATGGGACAGGGGAAGAGACCCAGTACTTC.